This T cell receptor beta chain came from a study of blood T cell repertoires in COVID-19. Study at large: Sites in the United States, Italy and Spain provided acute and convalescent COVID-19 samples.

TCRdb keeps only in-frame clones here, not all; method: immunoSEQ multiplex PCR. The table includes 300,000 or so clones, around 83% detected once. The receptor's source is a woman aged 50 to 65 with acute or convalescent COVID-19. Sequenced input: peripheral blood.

The CDR3 loop is CATSDFNNEQFF. The CDR3 DNA sequence: TGTGCCACCAGTGATTTCAACAATGAGCAGTTCTTC. The J gene is TRBJ2-1, the V gene TRBV24-1; D uncertain. Trimming stripped 1 base from V and 5 bases from J, with 2 bases between. The CDR3 contains 12 residues. Germline V gene data show CDR1 as KGHDR and CDR2 as SFDVKD.